Each of the 11 T cell receptor beta chains below was sequenced from the same sample in a study of cytomegalovirus exposure and HLA in healthy donors (TCRdb year 2017). The library was obtained by the immunoSEQ multiplex PCR assay. The clones in this table, taken by TCRdb from immuneACCESS, are in-frame only. Not every clone is retained; where verified, under half of the shortfall comes from an unresolved V gene, and the cause of the rest is unknown. For this sample there are some 350,000 clones; around 90% appear just once. Over 1% of the sample belongs to the ten largest clones. The sequenced sample was PBMCs. These receptors originate from a woman in her twenties or thirties in good health and CMV-seropositive.

The genes are TRBV5-1 and TRBJ2-1; 9 bases map to TRBD2. Trimming cost V 2 bases and J 4 bases; bases outside gene matches: 13. In germline, CDR1 is SGHRS, CDR2 YFSETQ. The length of the CDR3 is 18 residues. CDR3 sequence reads: CASSFLASGDSGYNEQFF. DNA for the CDR3: TGCGCCAGCAGCTTTTTGGCTAGCGGGGATTCGGGATACAATGAGCAGTTCTTC. The entire variable domain, with the rest obtained from reference TRBV5-1 and TRBJ2-1, is as follows: KAGVTQTPRYLIKTRGQQVTLSCSPISGHRSVSWYQQTPGQGLQFLFEYFSETQRNKGNFPGRFSGRQFSNSRSEMNVSTLELGDSALYLCASSFLASGDSGYNEQFFGPGTRLTVL.

J is TRBJ1-1 and V is TRBV30; D uncertain. V lost 4 bases to trimming and J lost 2 bases, with 11 bases between them. There are 13 residues in the CDR3. Germline CDR1 reads GTSNPN; CDR2 reads SVGIG (reference sequence). CDR3 sequence (DNA): TGTGCCTGGACCCGATATACCAACACTGAAGCTTTCTTT. Amino acids: CAWTRYTNTEAFF.

The chain is built from TRBV4-3 and TRBJ2-1, with 9 positions matching TRBD2. CDR1 is LGHNA and CDR2 is YSLEER in the germline V gene. The CDR3 extends over 14 amino acids. V shed 6 bases and J 6 bases; nucleotides not matched to a gene: 6. The CDR3 loop reads CASRPSGLANEQFF. In nucleotides, the CDR3 is TGCGCCAGCAGGCCCTCGGGACTAGCCAATGAGCAGTTCTTC.

V and J are TRBV4-1 and TRBJ1-6; 7 positions match TRBD1. The CDR3 totals 15 residues. The germline gives CDR1 MGHRA, CDR2 YSYEKL. The ends lost 5 bases at V and 6 bases at J; junction bases unmatched: 7. As DNA, the CDR3 is TGCGCCAGCAGCTCTAAGGGGGCTATTAATTCACCCCTCCACTTT. Translated, it gives CASSSKGAINSPLHF.

The V gene is TRBV28, the J gene TRBJ1-4; TRBD1 aligns across 8 bases. CDR3 size: 14 residues. V trimming: 3 bases; J trimming: 5 bases; junction bases outside the gene matches: 2. Germline CDR1 and CDR2: MDHEN and SYDVKM. CDR3: CASSLGQVNEKLFF. CDR3 DNA sequence: TGTGCCAGCAGTTTGGGACAGGTGAATGAAAAACTGTTTTTT.

The chain uses TRBV27 and TRBJ2-4; the D gene is possibly TRBD2 (6 bases). Per the germline V gene, CDR1 is MNHEY and CDR2 is SMNVEV (reference sequence). Trimming took off 6 bases at V and 5 bases at J, with 11 bases between the two ends. The CDR3 covers 13 residues. The DNA for the CDR3 is TGTGCCAGCAGCACTAGCCCCCAAAACATTCAGTACTTC. Translation gives CASSTSPQNIQYF.

This clone occurred a few times. This rearrangement joins TRBV7-8 to TRBJ1-2, with D unresolved. V lost 10 bases and J 0 bases, leaving 12 bases between the germline ends. This CDR3 spans 13 amino acids. The germline CDR1 and CDR2 sequences are SGHVS and FQNEAQ. The CDR3 is CATQPGSNYGYTF. CDR3 DNA: TGTGCCACCCAACCGGGGTCTAACTATGGCTACACCTTC.

This sequence joins TRBV28 and TRBJ2-3; D is undetermined. CDR3 length: 12 amino acids. CDR1 and CDR2 (germline): MDHEN, SYDVKM. The ends were cut back, 6 bases at V and 6 bases at J, with 10 bases in the middle. CDR3 nucleotides: TGTGCCAGCAGCATGACACTGGATACGCAGTATTTT. It translates to CASSMTLDTQYF.

V gene TRBV20-1 combines with J gene TRBJ1-2; D unresolved. The germline CDR1 and CDR2 sequences are DFQATT and SNEGSKA (reference sequence). Trimming pared 6 bases from V and 3 bases from J, leaving 8 bases between. The CDR3 covers 11 residues. The CDR3 region is CSAIPDYGYTF. CDR3 DNA: TGCAGTGCCATCCCGGACTATGGCTACACCTTC.

This rearrangement joins TRBV4-2 to TRBJ2-2; 11 bases agree with TRBD1. Trimming at V came to 3 bases and at J to 4 bases, leaving 4 bases not matched to a gene. The CDR3 covers 16 residues. Germline CDR1 and CDR2: LGHNA and YNFKEQ. The CDR3 is CASSQIGTGGTGELFF. In DNA, the CDR3 is TGTGCCAGCAGCCAGATCGGGACAGGGGGCACCGGGGAGCTGTTTTTT.

CDR3 in amino acids: CASSGASRAQETQYF. The CDR3 DNA sequence: TGCGCCAGCAGCGGGGCGTCCCGGGCCCAAGAGACCCAGTACTTC. The chain combines TRBV5-1 with TRBJ2-5; D is perhaps TRBD1 (5 bases). The CDR3 extends over 15 amino acids. Germline CDR1 SGHRS, CDR2 YFSETQ. Trimming took off 4 bases at V and 1 base at J, with 14 bases between the two ends.